Listed here is a single TCR beta chain. This record belongs to a study of blood T cell repertoires in COVID-19. Assay used: immunoSEQ multiplex PCR; TCRdb lists only in-frame clones, some missing. Of more than 200,000 clones detected, roughly 89% appear once; the ten largest clones hold more than 3.5%. Trimming at V came to 6 bases and at J to 3 bases, leaving 7 bases not matched to a gene. The CDR3 has 18 amino acids. Germline CDR1 SGHTA, CDR2 FQGNSA. The source material was PBMCs or T cells enriched from blood (not recorded which). The sequence was collected from a woman aged 25 to 39 who had recovered from COVID-19. The V and J genes are TRBV7-2 and TRBJ2-2; 16 bases are a match to TRBD2. In DNA, the CDR3 is TGTGCCAGCAGGAAGGGACTAGCGGGAGGGTTGGACACCGGGGAGCTGTTTTTT. It is translated as CASRKGLAGGLDTGELFF.